Below are 3 T cell receptor beta chains sequenced from a single sample in a study. TCRdb redid the calling of the 5' RACE reads with MiXCR, one entry per CDR3 protein. The table lists some 62,000 distinct CDR3 sequences, around 30% of them singletons. The source material was tumor-infiltrating naive CD4+ T cells sorted from the breast tumor. The subset was: naive CD4+ T cells, CD4+CD45RA+CD25-. The receptor source for this set is a female donor with breast cancer.

This clonotype came up many times. The chain employs TRBV29-1 and TRBJ1-1; D unclear. The CDR3 contains 12 residues. Trimming shortened V by 6 bases and J by 5 bases, and 13 bases separated the two germline ends. Germline V CDR1 and CDR2: SQVTM, ANQGSEA. In DNA, the CDR3 is TGCAGCGTGGAAAGGACGGCAACTGAAGCTTTCTTT. Its protein product is CSVERTATEAFF.

The chain recombines TRBV4-3 with TRBJ1-4, with D uncertain. CDR3 length equals 18 residues. Trimming removed 0 bases from V and 8 bases from J, with 22 bases in between. The germline V gene has CDR1 LGHNA and CDR2 YSLEER. Here the CDR3 reads CASSQDYGGSPLEEKLFF. Written as DNA, the CDR3 is TGCGCCAGCAGCCAAGATTATGGAGGGAGTCCGTTGGAGGAAAAACTGTTTTTT.

This chain links TRBV4-2 with TRBJ2-5; TRBD2 matches 8 bases. The CDR3 has 16 amino acids. The V and J ends lost 7 bases and 1 base, in that order; junction bases with no gene match: 11. The germline V gene encodes CDR1 LGHNA and CDR2 YNFKEQ. CDR3: CASKVSSGSSQETQYF. CDR3 sequence (DNA): TGTGCCAGCAAGGTTTCTAGCGGGTCTAGCCAAGAGACCCAGTACTTC.